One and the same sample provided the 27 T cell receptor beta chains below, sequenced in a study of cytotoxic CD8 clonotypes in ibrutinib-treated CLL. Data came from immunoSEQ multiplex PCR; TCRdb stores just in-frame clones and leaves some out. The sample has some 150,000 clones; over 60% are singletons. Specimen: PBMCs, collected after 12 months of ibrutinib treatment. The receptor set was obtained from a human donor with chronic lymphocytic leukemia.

This chain's CDR3 is CASSQVQGLTDTQYF. The CDR3 DNA reads TGTGCCAGCAGCCAAGTACAGGGGCTCACAGATACGCAGTATTTT. This chain uses TRBV4-2 with TRBJ2-3, with 7 bases that match TRBD1. The germline gives CDR1 LGHNA, CDR2 YNFKEQ. V lost 1 base and J lost 2; bases outside the gene matches: 3. This CDR3 has 15 residues.

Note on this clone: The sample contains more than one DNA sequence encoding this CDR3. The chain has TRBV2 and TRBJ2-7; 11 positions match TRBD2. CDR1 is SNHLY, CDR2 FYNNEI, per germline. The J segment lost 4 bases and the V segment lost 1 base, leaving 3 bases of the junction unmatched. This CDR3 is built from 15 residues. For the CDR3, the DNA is TGTGCCAGCAGTGAAGTGTCTAGCGGGAGGTACGAGCAGTACTTC. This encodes CASSEVSSGRYEQYF.

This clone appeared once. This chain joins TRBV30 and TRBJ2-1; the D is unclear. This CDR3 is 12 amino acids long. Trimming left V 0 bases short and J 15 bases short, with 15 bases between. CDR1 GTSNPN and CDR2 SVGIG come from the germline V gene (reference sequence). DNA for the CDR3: TGTGCCTGGAGTGTAGGTTTCCCATATTGGTTCTTC. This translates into CAWSVGFPYWFF.

This CDR3 reads CASNRRVTYNEQFF. The CDR3 DNA follows: TGCGCCAGCAATCGGCGGGTGACCTACAATGAGCAGTTCTTC. The V call is TRBV4-1, the J call TRBJ2-1; weak D call: TRBD2 (5 bases). Trimming removed 7 bases from V and 2 bases from J, with 12 bases in between. The CDR3 spans 14 residues. Germline V gene sequence: CDR1 MGHRA, CDR2 YSYEKL.

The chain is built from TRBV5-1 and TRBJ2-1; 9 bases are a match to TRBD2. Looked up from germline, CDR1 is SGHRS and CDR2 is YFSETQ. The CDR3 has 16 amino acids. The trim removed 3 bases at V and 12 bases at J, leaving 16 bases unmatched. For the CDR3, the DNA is TGCGCCAGCAGCTCCTCCGCGGGAGGGTGGAGGCAGGGGCAGTTCTTC. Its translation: CASSSSAGGWRQGQFF.

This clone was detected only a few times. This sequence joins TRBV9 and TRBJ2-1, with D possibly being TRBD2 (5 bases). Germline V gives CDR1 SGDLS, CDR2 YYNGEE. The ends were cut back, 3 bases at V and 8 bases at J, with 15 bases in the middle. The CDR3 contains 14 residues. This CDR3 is CASSASASSYEQFF. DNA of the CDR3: TGTGCCAGCAGCGCTTCCGCTTCTAGCTATGAGCAGTTCTTC.

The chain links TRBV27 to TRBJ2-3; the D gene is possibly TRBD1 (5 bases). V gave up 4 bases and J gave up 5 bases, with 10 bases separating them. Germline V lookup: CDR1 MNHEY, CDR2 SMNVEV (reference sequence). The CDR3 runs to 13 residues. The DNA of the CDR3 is TGTGCCAGCAGTTCCCTCGACAGAGATACGCAGTATTTT. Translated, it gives CASSSLDRDTQYF.

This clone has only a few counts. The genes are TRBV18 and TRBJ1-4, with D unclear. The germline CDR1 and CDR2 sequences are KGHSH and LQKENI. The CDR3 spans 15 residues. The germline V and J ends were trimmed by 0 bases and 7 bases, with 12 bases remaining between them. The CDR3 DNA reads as TGTGCCAGCTCACCACCTTCTACGCATCCTGAAAAACTGTTTTTT. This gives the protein CASSPPSTHPEKLFF.

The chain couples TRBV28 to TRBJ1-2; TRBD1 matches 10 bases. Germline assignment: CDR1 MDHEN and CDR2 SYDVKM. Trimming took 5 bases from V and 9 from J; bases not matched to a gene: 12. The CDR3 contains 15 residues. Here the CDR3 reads CASSRLTGTGDRYTF. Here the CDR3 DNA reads TGTGCCAGCAGTCGTCTTACCGGGACAGGGGATCGCTACACCTTC.

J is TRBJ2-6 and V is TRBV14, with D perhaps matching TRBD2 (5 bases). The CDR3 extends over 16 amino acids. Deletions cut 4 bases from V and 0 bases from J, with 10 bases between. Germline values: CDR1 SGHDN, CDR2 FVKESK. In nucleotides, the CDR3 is TGTGCCAGCAGCCGGGAGATAATCTCTGGGGCCAACGTCCTGACTTTC. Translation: CASSREIISGANVLTF. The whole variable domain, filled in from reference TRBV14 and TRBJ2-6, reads EAGVTQFPSHSVIEKGQTVTLRCDPISGHDNLYWYRRVMGKEIKFLLHFVKESKQDESGMPNNRFLAERTGGTYSTLKVQPAELEDSGVYFCASSREIISGANVLTFGAGSRLTVL.

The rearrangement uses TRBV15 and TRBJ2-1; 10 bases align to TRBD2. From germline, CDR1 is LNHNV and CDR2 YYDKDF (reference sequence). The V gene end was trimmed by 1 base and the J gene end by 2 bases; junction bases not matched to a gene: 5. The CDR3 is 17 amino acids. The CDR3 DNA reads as TGTGCCACCAGCAGAGGAGCCAGCGGGAGGGCCTACAATGAGCAGTTCTTC. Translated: CATSRGASGRAYNEQFF.

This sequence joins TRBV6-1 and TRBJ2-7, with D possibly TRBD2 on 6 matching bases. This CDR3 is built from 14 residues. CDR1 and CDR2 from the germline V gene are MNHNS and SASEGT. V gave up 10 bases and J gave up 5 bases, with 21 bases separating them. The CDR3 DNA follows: TGTGCCACTCTCGGGGCGGGACCGGGCAACGAGCAGTACTTC. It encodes CATLGAGPGNEQYF.

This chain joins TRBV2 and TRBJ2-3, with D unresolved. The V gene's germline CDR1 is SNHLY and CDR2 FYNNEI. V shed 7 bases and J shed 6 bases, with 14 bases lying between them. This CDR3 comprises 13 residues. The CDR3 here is CASKQTQTDTQYF. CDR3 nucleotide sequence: TGTGCCAGCAAACAGACGCAAACCGATACGCAGTATTTT.

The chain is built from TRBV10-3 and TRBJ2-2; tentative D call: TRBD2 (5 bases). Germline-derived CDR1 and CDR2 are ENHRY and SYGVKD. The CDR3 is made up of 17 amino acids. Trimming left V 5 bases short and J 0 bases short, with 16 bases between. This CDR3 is CAISPTLRVPNTGELFF. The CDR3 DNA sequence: TGTGCCATCAGTCCCACACTGCGGGTACCGAACACCGGGGAGCTGTTTTTT.

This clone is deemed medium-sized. The CDR3 spells CASSSSGTATDTQYF. Written as DNA, the CDR3 is TGTGCCAGCAGTTCCAGCGGGACAGCCACAGATACGCAGTATTTT. V and J are TRBV2 and TRBJ2-3, with D perhaps given as TRBD1 or TRBD2 (7 bases each). The V and J ends lost 5 bases and 2 bases respectively, with 14 bases between them. There are 15 residues in the CDR3. The germline V gene has CDR1 SNHLY and CDR2 FYNNEI.

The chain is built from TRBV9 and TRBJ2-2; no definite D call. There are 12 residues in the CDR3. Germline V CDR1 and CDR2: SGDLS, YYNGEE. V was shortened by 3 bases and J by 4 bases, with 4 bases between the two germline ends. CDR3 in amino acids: CASSGPTGELFF. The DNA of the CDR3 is TGTGCCAGCAGCGGGCCCACCGGGGAGCTGTTTTTT.

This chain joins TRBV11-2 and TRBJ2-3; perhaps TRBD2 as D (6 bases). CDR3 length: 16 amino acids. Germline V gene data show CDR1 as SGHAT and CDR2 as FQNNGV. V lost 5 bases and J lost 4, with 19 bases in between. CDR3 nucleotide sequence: TGTGCCAGCAGCGCTCTGACTAGGGGTTACGCAGATACGCAGTATTTT. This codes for CASSALTRGYADTQYF.

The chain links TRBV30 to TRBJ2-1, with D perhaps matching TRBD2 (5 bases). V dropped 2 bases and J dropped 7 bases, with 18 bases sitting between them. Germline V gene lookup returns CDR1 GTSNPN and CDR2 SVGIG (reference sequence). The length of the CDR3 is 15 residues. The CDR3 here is CAWSSRGERWNEQFF. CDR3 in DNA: TGTGCCTGGAGTTCCCGGGGAGAGCGCTGGAATGAGCAGTTCTTC.

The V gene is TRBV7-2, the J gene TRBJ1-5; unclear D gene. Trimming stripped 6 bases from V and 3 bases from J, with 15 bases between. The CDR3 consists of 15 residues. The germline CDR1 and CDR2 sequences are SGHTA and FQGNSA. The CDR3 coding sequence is TGTGCCAGCAGTCCGGCCCCCCGAGCCAATCAGCCCCAGCATTTT. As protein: CASSPAPRANQPQHF.

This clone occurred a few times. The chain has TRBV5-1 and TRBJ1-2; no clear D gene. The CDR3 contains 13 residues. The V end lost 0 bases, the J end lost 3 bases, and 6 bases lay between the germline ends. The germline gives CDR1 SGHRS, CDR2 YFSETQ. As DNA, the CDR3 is TGCGCCAGCAGCTTGGAGGGCTACTATGGCTACACCTTC. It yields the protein CASSLEGYYGYTF.

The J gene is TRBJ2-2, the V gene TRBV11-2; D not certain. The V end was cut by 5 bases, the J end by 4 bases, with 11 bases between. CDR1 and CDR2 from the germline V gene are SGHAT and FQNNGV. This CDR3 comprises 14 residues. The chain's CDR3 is CASSRLPVTGELFF. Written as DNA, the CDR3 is TGTGCCAGCAGCAGGTTACCCGTCACCGGGGAGCTGTTTTTT.

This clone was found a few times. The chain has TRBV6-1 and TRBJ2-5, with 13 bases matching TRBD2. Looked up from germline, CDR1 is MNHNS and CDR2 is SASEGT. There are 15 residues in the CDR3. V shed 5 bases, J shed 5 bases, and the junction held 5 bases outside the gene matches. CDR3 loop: CASSRTSGSLETQYF. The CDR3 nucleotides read TGTGCCAGCAGTCGGACTAGCGGGAGTCTGGAGACCCAGTACTTC.

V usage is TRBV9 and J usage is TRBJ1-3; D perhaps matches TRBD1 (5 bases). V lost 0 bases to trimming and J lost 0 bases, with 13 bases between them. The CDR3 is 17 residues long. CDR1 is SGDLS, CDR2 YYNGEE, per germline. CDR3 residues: CASSVAPLGPSGNTIYF. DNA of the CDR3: TGTGCCAGCAGCGTAGCCCCCTTGGGGCCCTCTGGAAACACCATATATTTT.

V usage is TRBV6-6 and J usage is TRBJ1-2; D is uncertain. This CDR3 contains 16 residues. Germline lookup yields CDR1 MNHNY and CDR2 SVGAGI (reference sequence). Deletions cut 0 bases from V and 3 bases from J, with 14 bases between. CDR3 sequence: CASSYSWGQIDYGYTF. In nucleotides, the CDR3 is TGTGCCAGCAGTTACTCCTGGGGTCAGATAGACTATGGCTACACCTTC.

The CDR3 sequence: CASSQGGAPSTGANVLTF. The CDR3 coding sequence is TGCGCCAGCAGCCAAGGGGGGGCCCCCTCGACTGGGGCCAACGTCCTGACTTTC. This chain links TRBV4-3 with TRBJ2-6; D may be TRBD1 or TRBD2 (6 bases each). Trimming pared 1 base from V and 2 bases from J, leaving 15 bases between. Germline V gives CDR1 LGHNA, CDR2 YSLEER. CDR3 length equals 18 residues.

The CDR3 nucleotides read TGTGCCAGCAGTAGGACTAGCGAGCTCTACAATGAGCAGTTCTTC. This encodes CASSRTSELYNEQFF. V gene TRBV6-5 combines with J gene TRBJ2-1; 9 bases match TRBD2. J gave up 3 bases and V 5 bases, and 5 bases lay outside the gene matches. Germline V CDR1 and CDR2: MNHEY, SVGAGI. This CDR3 region has 15 residues.

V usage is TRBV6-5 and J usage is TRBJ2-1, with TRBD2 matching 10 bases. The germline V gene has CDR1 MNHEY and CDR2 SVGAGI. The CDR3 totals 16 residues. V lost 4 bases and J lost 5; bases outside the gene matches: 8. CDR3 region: CASSWSLAGTDNEQFF. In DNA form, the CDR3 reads TGTGCCAGCAGTTGGTCACTAGCGGGAACCGACAATGAGCAGTTCTTC.